This T cell receptor beta chain emerged from a study of cytomegalovirus exposure and HLA in healthy donors. This clone came up a few times. This CDR3 comprises 15 residues. Trimming took off 10 bases at V and 0 bases at J, with 17 bases between the two ends. Germline CDR1 and CDR2: SNHLY and FYNNEI. The primer mix had 60 Vbeta and 13 Jbeta primers. Clones were sequenced by immunoSEQ multiplex PCR, and TCRdb holds only the in-frame ones, with some missing. The sample shows some 150,000 clones, roughly 82% of them seen only once. Sequencing used PBMCs. The TCR originated in a man in his late teens or twenties in good health and CMV-seropositive. V is TRBV2 and J is TRBJ2-3; D is perhaps TRBD2 (6 bases). CDR3 sequence reads: CAIQGLSTSTDTQYF. The DNA for the CDR3 is TGTGCCATCCAGGGACTTTCCACTAGCACAGATACGCAGTATTTT.